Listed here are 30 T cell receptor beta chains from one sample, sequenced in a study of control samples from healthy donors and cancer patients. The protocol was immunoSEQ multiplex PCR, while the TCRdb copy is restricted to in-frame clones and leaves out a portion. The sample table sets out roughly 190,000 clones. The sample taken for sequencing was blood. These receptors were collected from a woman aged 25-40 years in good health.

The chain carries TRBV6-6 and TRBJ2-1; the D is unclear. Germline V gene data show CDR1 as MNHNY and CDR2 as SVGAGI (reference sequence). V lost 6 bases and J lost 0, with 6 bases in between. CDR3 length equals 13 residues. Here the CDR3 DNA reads TGTGCCAGCAGAGAATCCTCCTACAATGAGCAGTTCTTC. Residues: CASRESSYNEQFF.

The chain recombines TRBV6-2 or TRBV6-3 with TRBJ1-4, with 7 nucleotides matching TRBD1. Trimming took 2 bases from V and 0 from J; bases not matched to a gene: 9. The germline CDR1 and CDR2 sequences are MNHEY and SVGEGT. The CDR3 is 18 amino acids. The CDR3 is CASSYPTGQVTTNEKLFF. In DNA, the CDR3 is TGTGCCAGCAGTTACCCAACCGGACAGGTAACAACTAATGAAAAACTGTTTTTT.

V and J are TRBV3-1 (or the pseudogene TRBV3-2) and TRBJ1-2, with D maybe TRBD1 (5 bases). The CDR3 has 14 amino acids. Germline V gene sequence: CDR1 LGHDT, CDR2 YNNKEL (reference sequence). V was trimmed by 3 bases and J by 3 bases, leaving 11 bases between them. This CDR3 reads CASSHPGGDYGYTF. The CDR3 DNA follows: TGTGCCAGCAGCCACCCTGGGGGGGACTATGGCTACACCTTC.

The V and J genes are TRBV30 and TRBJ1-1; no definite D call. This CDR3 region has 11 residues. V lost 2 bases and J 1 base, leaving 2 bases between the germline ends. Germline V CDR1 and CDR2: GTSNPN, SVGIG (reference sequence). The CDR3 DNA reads TGTGCCTGGAGTAGGAACACTGAAGCTTTCTTT. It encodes CAWSRNTEAFF.

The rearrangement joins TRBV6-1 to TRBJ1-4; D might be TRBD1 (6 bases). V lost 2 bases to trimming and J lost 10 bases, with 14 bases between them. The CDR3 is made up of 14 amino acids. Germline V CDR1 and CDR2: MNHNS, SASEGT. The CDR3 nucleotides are TGTGCCAGCAGTGAACGGAATGGGGGGCTAAAACTGTTTTTT. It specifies CASSERNGGLKLFF.

CDR3 in DNA: TGCGCCAGCAGCCAAGTTCTATCTCGGCGCGGGGAGGGGATTGAGCAGTTCTTC. Amino acids: CASSQVLSRRGEGIEQFF. V gene TRBV4-1 combines with J gene TRBJ2-1, with 7 positions matching TRBD2. The J segment lost 9 bases and the V segment lost 1 base, leaving 18 bases of the junction unmatched. In germline, CDR1 is MGHRA, CDR2 YSYEKL. The CDR3 is 18 amino acids.

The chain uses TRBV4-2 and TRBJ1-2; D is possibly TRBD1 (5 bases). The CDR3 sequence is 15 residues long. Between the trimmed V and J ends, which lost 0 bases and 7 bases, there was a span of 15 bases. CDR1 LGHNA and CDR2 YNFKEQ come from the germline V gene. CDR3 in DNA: TGTGCCAGCAGCCAAGATCGGTACGGGGGAACTGGCTACACCTTC. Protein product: CASSQDRYGGTGYTF.

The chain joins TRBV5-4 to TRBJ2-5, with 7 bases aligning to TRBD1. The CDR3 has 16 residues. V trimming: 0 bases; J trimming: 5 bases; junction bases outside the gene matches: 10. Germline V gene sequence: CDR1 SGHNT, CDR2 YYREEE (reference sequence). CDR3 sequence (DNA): TGTGCCAGCAGCTTGGACAGGGGTCACCGGTGGGAGACCCAGTACTTC. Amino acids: CASSLDRGHRWETQYF.

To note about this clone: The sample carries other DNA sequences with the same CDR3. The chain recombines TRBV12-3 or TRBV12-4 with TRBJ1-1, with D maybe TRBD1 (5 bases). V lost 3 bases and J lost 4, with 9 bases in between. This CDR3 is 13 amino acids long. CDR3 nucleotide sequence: TGTGCCAGCAGTTTCCGGGGCGGCACTGAAGCTTTCTTT. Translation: CASSFRGGTEAFF.

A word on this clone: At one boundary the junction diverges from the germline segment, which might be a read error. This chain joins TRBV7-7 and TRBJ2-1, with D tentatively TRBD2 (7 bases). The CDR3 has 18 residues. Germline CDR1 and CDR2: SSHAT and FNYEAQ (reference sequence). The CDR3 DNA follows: TGTGCTAGCAGCTTAGAGCTAACGGGGCGGGGGCCGACTAATGAGCAGTTCTTC. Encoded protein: CASSLELTGRGPTNEQFF.

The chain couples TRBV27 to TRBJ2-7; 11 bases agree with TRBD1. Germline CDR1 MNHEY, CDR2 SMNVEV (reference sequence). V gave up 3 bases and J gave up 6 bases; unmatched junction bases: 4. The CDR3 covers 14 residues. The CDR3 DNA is TGTGCCAGCAGTTTTGGACAGGGGGCGACCGAGCAGTACTTC. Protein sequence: CASSFGQGATEQYF.

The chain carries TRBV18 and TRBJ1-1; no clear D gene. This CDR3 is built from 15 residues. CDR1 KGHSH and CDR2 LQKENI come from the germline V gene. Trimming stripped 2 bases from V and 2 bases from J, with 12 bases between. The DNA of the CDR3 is TGTGCCAGCTCACCAAGGATAGGAGTTAACACTGAAGCTTTCTTT. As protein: CASSPRIGVNTEAFF.

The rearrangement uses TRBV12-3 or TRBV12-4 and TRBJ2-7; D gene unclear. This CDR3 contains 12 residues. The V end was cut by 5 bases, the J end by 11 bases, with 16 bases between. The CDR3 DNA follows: TGTGCCAGCAGTGCCCACCCCCTTGAAAAGTACTTC. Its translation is CASSAHPLEKYF.

The CDR3 loop reads CASSPTWERNEKLFF. CDR3 in DNA: TGTGCCAGTAGTCCTACATGGGAAAGGAATGAAAAACTGTTTTTT. The gene calls are TRBV19 and TRBJ1-4; D remains unclear. Germline V CDR1 and CDR2: LNHDA, SQIVND (reference sequence). V shed 5 bases and J shed 5 bases, with 15 bases lying between them. The CDR3 totals 15 residues.

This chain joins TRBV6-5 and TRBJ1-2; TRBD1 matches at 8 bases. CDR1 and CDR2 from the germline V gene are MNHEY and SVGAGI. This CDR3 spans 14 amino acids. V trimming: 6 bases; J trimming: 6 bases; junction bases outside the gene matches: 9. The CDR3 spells CASSPAGGANGYTF. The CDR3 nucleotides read TGTGCCAGCAGCCCGGCAGGGGGCGCAAATGGCTACACCTTC.

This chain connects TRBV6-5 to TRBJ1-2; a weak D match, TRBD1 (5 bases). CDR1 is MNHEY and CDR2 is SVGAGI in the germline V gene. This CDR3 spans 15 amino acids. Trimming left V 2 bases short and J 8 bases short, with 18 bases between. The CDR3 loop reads CASSYGGRAPSGYTF. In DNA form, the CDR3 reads TGTGCCAGCAGTTACGGTGGCAGGGCCCCATCAGGCTACACCTTC.

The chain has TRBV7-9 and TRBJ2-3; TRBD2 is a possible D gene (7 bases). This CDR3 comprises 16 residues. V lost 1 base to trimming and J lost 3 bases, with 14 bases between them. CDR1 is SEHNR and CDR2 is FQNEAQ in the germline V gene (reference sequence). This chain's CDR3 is CASSLVLGGATDTQYF. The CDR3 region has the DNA TGTGCCAGCAGCTTAGTATTGGGGGGGGCGACAGATACGCAGTATTTT.

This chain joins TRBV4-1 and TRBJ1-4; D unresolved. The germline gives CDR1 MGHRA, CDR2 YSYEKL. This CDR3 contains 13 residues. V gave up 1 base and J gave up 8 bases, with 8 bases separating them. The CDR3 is CASSQGVTEKLFF. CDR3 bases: TGCGCCAGCAGCCAAGGGGTGACAGAAAAACTGTTTTTT.

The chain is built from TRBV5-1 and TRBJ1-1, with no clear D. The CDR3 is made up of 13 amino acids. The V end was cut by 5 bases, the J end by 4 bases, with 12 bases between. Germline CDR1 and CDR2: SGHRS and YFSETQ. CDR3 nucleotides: TGCGCCAGCAGGCAAGATGGAGGCACTGAAGCTTTCTTT. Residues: CASRQDGGTEAFF.

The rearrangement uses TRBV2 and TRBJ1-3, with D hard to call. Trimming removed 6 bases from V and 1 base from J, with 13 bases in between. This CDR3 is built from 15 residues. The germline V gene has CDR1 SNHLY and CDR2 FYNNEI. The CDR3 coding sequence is TGTGCCAGCAGAAAAGGAGATCGGTCTGGAAACACCATATATTTT. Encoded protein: CASRKGDRSGNTIYF. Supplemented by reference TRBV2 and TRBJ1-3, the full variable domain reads EPEVTQTPSHQVTQMGQEVILRCVPISNHLYFYWYRQILGQKVEFLVSFYNNEISEKSEIFDDQFSVERPDGSNFTLKIRSTKLEDSAMYFCASRKGDRSGNTIYFGEGSWLTVV.

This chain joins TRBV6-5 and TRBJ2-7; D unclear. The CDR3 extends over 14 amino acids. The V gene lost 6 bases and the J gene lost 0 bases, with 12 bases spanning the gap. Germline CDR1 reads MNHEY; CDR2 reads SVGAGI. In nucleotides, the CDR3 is TGTGCCAGCAGCCCCTTTGGACGCTCCTACGAGCAGTACTTC. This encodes CASSPFGRSYEQYF.

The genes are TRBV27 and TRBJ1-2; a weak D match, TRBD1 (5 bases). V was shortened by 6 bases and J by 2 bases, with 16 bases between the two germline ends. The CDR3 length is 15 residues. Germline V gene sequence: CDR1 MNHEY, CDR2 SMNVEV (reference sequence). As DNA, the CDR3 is TGTGCCAGCAGCACTAGGGGCGGAGCGAACTATGGCTACACCTTC. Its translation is CASSTRGGANYGYTF.

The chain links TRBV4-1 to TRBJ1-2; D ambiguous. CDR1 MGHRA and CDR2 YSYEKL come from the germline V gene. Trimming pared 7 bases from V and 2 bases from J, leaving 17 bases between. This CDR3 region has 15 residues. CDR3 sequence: CASKTAWTANYGYTF. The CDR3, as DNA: TGCGCCAGCAAGACTGCTTGGACGGCGAACTATGGCTACACCTTC.

CDR3 loop: CSVEPQGFGNTEAFF. In DNA, the CDR3 is TGCAGCGTTGAACCCCAGGGCTTTGGGAACACTGAAGCTTTCTTT. The chain carries TRBV29-1 and TRBJ1-1, with D perhaps matching TRBD1 (5 bases). This CDR3 spans 15 amino acids. The germline gives CDR1 SQVTM, CDR2 ANQGSEA. V lost 2 bases and J lost 1, with 14 bases in between.

CDR3 region: CASSRSPTGSGWTGELFF. The CDR3 nucleotides read TGTGCCAGCAGCCGAAGTCCCACGGGGAGTGGGTGGACCGGGGAGCTGTTTTTT. The chain employs TRBV4-2 and TRBJ2-2, with D perhaps TRBD2 (5 bases). CDR3 length: 18 amino acids. The germline V gene has CDR1 LGHNA and CDR2 YNFKEQ. Trimming took off 4 bases at V and 5 bases at J, with 23 bases between the two ends.

The CDR3 bases are TGTGCCAGCAGTGTGTCGGCTATGTTTAATGAAAAACTGTTTTTT. It encodes CASSVSAMFNEKLFF. J is TRBJ1-4 and V is TRBV2, with unresolved D. Trimming removed 4 bases from V and 4 bases from J, with 13 bases in between. The germline gives CDR1 SNHLY, CDR2 FYNNEI. The CDR3 runs 15 residues.

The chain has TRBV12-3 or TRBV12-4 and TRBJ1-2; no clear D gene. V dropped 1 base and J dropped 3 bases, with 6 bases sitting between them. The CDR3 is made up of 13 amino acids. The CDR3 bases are TGTGCCAGCAGTTTAGGGGTTTACTATGGCTACACCTTC. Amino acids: CASSLGVYYGYTF.

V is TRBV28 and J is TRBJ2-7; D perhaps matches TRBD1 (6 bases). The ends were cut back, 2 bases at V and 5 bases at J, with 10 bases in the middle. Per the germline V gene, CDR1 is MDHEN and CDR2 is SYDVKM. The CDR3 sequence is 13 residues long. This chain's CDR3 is CASSLTGLDEQYF. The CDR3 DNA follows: TGTGCCAGCAGTTTAACAGGGCTGGACGAGCAGTACTTC. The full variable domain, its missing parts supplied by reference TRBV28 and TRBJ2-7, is DVKVTQSSRYLVKRTGEKVFLECVQDMDHENMFWYRQDPGLGLRLIYFSYDVKMKEKGDIPEGYSVSREKKERFSLILESASTNQTSMYLCASSLTGLDEQYFGPGTRLTVT.

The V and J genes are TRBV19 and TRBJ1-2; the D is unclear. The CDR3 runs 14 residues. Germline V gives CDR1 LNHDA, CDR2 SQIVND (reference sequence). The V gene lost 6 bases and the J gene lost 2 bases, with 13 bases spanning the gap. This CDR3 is CASRPDGRNYGYTF. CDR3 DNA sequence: TGTGCCAGTAGACCCGATGGGAGGAACTATGGCTACACCTTC.

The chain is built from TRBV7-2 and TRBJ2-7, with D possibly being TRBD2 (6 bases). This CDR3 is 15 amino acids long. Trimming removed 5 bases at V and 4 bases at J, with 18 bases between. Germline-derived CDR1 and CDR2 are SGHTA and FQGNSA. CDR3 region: CASSLTRERLYEQYF. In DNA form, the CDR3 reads TGTGCCAGCAGCCTCACGCGGGAAAGATTGTACGAGCAGTACTTC. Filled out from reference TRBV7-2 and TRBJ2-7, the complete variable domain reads GAGVSQSPSNKVTEKGKDVELRCDPISGHTALYWYRQSLGQGLEFLIYFQGNSAPDKSGLPSDRFSAERTGGSVSTLTIQRTQQEDSAVYLCASSLTRERLYEQYFGPGTRLTVT.